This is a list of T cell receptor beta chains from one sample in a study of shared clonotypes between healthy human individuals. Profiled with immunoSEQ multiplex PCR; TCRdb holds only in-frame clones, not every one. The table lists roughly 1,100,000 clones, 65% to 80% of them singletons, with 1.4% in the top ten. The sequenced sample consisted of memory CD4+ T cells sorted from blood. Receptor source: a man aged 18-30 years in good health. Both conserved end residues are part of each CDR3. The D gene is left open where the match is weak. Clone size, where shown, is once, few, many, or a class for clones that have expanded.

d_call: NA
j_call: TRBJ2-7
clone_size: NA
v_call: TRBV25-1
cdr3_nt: TGTGCAGGCCGGGATGCACTCGGCGAGCAGTACTTC
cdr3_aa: CAGRDALGEQYF

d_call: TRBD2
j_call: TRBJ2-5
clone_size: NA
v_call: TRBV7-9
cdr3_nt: TGTGCCAGCAGCCCGACTAGCGGGGGAGAGACCCAGTACTTC
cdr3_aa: CASSPTSGGETQYF

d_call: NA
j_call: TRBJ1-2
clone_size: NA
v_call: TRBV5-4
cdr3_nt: TGTGCCAGCAGCTTGGGCCCAAATGATAACTATGGCTACACCTTC
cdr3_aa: CASSLGPNDNYGYTF

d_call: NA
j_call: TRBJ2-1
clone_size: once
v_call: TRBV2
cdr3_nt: TGTGCCAGCAGTGATTCTATGGGTGAGCAGTTCTTC
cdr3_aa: CASSDSMGEQFF

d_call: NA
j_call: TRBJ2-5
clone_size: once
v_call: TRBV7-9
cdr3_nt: TGTGCCAGCAGCCGCCAGGGACCGGAGACCCAGTACTTC
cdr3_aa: CASSRQGPETQYF

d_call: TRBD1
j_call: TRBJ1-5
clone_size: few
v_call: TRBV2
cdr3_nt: TGTGCCAGCAGTTTTGGACAGGGTAAAAATCAGCCCCAGCATTTT
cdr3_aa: CASSFGQGKNQPQHF

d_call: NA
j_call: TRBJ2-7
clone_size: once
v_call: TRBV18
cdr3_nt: TGTGCCAGCCTAGGGGCCTACGAGCAGTACTTC
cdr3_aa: CASLGAYEQYF

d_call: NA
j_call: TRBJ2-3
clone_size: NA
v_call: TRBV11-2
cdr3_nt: TGTGCCAGCAGCTCCCCAGTTGGAGATACGCAGTATTTT
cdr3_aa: CASSSPVGDTQYF

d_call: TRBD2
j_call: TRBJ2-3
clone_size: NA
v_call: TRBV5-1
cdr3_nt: TGCGCCAGCAGTGGCGGGGGGGCAACAGATACGCAGTATTTT
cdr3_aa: CASSGGGATDTQYF

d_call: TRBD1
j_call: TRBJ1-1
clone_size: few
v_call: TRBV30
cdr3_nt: TGTGCCTGGAGTGCGGACAGGCAGACTGAAGCTTTCTTT
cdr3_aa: CAWSADRQTEAFF

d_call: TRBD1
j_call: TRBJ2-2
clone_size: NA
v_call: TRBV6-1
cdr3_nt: TGTGCCAGCAGTGCAAGGACAGGGGCCACCGGGGAGCTGTTTTTT
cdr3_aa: CASSARTGATGELFF

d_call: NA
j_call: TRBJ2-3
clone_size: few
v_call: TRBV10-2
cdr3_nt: TGCGCCAGCAGTGGACTCGGGGGGCCGCGAGATACGCAGTATTTT
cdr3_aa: CASSGLGGPRDTQYF

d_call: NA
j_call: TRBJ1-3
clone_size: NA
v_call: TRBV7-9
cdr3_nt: TGTGCCAGCAGTTCCAGGGTTCTCGCTGGAAACACCATATATTTT
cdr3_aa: CASSSRVLAGNTIYF

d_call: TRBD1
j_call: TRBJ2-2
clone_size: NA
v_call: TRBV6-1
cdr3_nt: TGTGCCAGCCGGGGACAGCCCGACACCGGGGAGCTGTTTTTT
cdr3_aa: CASRGQPDTGELFF

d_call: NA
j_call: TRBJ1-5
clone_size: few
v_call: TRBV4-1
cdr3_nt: TGCGCCAGCAGCCAAGATTCTGCAGTCACTCAGCCCCAGCATTTT
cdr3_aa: CASSQDSAVTQPQHF

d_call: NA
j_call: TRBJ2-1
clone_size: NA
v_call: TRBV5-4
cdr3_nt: TGTGCCAGCAGCTTCGACAGGACACGTTACAATGAGCAGTTCTTC
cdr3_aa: CASSFDRTRYNEQFF

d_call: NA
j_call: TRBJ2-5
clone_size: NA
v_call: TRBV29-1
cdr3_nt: TGCAGCGTTGAGGAGAACCAAGAGACCCAGTACTTC
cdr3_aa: CSVEENQETQYF

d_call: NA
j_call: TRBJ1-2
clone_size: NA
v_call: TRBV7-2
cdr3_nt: TGTGCCAGCAGCCCCTCCGGTATGGGGAGCTATGGCTACACCTTC
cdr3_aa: CASSPSGMGSYGYTF

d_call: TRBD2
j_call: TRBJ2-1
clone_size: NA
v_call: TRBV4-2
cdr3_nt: TGTGCCAGCAGCCAAGATGGGACTAGGGTGACCAATGAGCAGTTCTTC
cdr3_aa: CASSQDGTRVTNEQFF

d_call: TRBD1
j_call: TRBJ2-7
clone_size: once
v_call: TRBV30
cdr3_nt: TGTGCCTGGGCTCCGGGACAGGGAACCTACGAGCAGTACTTC
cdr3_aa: CAWAPGQGTYEQYF

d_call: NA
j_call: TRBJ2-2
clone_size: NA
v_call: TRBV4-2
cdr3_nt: TGTGCCAGCAGCCAAGCGGGGGACACCGGGGAGCTGTTTTTT
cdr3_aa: CASSQAGDTGELFF

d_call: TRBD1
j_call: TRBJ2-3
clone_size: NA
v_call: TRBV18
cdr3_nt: TGTGCCAGCTCACCTGGATTCGGGACAGGGACAGATACGCAGTATTTT
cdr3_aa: CASSPGFGTGTDTQYF

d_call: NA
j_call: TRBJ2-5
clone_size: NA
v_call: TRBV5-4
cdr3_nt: TGTGCCAGCAGCTTGGCGGTGGGGACCCAGTACTTC
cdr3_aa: CASSLAVGTQYF

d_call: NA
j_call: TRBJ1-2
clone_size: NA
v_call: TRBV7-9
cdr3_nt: TGTGCCAGCACCCAAAGTCCCGGGGGCTATGGGGGCTACACCTTC
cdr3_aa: CASTQSPGGYGGYTF

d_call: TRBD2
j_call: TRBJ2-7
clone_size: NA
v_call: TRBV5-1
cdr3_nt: TGCGCCAGCAGCACCATGACTAGCGGGAGCTCCTACGAGCAGTACTTC
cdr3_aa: CASSTMTSGSSYEQYF